The sequence of this T cell receptor (beta chain) was determined in a study of a mutant IDH1 vaccine in newly diagnosed glioma. This clone was counted only a few times. Its matching antigen is unknown. The CDR3 is 13 amino acids. V lost 4 bases and J 3 bases, leaving 9 bases between the germline ends. Germline lookup yields CDR1 KGHSH and CDR2 LQKENI. Assay used: immunoSEQ multiplex PCR; TCRdb lists only in-frame clones, some missing. The sample includes roughly 64,000 clones, about 73% of them seen just once. Noted time point: week 35, safety follow-up. The study gave 300 ug of mutant IDH1 20-mer peptide per vaccine dose, with topical imiquimod. All eight of the vaccinations patients received fell in weeks 1, 3, 5, 7, 11, 15, 19 and 23.

The sample in question was PBMCs, obtained from a glioma patient whose treatment included an IDH1 peptide vaccine. The chain uses TRBV18 and TRBJ1-1; no firm D call. This clonotype was obtained from a man aged 45-65 years with glioma. The chain's CDR3 is CASSLGEDTEAFF. Written as DNA, the CDR3 is TGTGCCAGCTCACTCGGGGAGGACACTGAAGCTTTCTTT.